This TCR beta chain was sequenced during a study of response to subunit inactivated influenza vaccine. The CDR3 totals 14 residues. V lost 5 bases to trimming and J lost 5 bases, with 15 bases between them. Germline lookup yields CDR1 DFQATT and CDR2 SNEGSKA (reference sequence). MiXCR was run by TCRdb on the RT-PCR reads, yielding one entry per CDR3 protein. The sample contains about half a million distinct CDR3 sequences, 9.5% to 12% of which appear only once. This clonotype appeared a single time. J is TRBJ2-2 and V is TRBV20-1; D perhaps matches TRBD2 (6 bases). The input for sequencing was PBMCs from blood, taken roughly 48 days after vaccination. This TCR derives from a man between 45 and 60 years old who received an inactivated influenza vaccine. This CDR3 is CSAPDYAGTGELFF. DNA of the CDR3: TGCAGTGCTCCGGACTATGCGGGGACCGGGGAGCTGTTTTTT.